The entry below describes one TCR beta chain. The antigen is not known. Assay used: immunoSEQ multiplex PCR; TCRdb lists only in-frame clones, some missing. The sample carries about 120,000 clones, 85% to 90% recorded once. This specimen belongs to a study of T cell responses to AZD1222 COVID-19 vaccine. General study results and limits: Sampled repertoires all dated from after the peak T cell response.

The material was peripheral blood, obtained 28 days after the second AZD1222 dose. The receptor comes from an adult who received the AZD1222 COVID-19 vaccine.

CDR3 amino acids: CASKTSPAWNEQFF. CDR3 in DNA: TGTGCCAGCAAGACTAGCCCGGCGTGGAATGAGCAGTTCTTC. The chain uses TRBV7-8 and TRBJ2-1; 7 positions agree with TRBD2. The germline V gene has CDR1 SGHVS and CDR2 FQNEAQ. The CDR3 runs to 14 residues. J was trimmed by 7 bases and V by 7 bases; bases with no gene match: 10.